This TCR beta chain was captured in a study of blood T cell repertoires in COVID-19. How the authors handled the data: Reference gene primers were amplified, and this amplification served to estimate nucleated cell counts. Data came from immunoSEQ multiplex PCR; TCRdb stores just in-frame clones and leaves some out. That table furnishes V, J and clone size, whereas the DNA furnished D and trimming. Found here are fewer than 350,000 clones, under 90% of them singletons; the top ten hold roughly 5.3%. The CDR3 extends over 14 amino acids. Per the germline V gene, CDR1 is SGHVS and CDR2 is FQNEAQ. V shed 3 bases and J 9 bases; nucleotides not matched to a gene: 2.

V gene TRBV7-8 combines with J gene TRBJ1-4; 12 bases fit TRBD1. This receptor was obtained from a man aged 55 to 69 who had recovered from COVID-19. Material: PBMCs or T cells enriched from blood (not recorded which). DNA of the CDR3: TGTGCCAGCAGCTTCGGGACAGGGGGCCAAAAACTGTTTTTT. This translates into CASSFGTGGQKLFF.